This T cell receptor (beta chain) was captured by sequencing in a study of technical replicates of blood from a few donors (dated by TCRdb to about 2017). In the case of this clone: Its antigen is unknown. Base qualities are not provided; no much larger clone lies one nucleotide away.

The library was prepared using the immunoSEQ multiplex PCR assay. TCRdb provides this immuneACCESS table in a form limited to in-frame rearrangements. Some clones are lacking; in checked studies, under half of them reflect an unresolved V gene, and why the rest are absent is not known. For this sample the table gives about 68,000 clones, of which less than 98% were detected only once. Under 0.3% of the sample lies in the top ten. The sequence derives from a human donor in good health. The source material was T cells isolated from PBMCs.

Here the CDR3 is given as CATSLVWEGNTEAFF. The DNA sequence is given as TGTGCCACCAGCCTAGTATGGGAGGGGAACACTGAAGCTTTCTTT. The V and J segments used are TRBV15 and TRBJ1-1, with no confidently assigned D gene. The CDR3 runs 15 residues from the cysteine to the phenylalanine. Left in the record is the CDR3 DNA by itself, 45 bases read in frame from the first base. V is cut by 5 bases and J by 1 base, and the space between the germline ends is 14 bases. The CDR1 and CDR2 encoded by the germline V gene (reference sequence) are LNHNV and YYDKDF.